The clone carrying this T cell receptor beta chain was detected only a few times. What it binds is unknown. V lost 0 bases to trimming and J lost 12 bases, with 11 bases between them. CDR3 length: 12 residues. Germline CDR1 is ENHRY and CDR2 is SYGVKD. These data come from a study of lymphopenia after photon versus proton radiotherapy. Whole-study findings and limits: After lymphocyte nadir, photon-treated repertoires showed oligoclonal expansion, especially CD8+ Temra. Proton therapy kept repertoires fairly stable, unlike photons, which gained effector/memory cells.

TCRdb's copy holds only in-frame clones and misses some; the assay was immunoSEQ multiplex PCR. The table records 7,000 to 9,500 clones, 88% of them present only once. The receptor's source is a woman aged 65 to 85 with pancreatic cancer. This sequence joins TRBV10-3 and TRBJ1-2, with D unresolved. Specimen: peripheral blood, collected from a patient treated with photon-based radiotherapy. The CDR3 nucleotides are TGTGCCATCAGTGAGTCTTGGGGAGTGGACACCTTC. Its protein product is CAISESWGVDTF.